The subject of this entry is one T cell receptor beta chain. The antigen is undetermined. The PCR used 60 Vbeta and 13 Jbeta primers. The repertoire was sequenced with immunoSEQ multiplex PCR; TCRdb's copy has only in-frame clones and lacks some. The table has approximately 77,000 clones, about three quarters seen once. Germline CDR1 SGHKS, CDR2 YYEKEE (reference sequence). CDR3 length: 15 amino acids. V lost 1 base to trimming and J lost 2 bases; unmatched junction nucleotides: 2. These data originate in a study of cytomegalovirus exposure and HLA in healthy donors. On the study more broadly: Among the 398 genotyped donors, around 85% were placed in the Caucasian-associated ancestry cluster.

Whole-study findings and limits: One cluster of highly shared sequence variants probably arose as a sequencing artifact.

The sample consisted of PBMCs. The receptor was isolated from a male donor in good health and CMV-seropositive. The chain has TRBV5-5 and TRBJ2-7; 11 bases map to TRBD1. The CDR3 loop reads CASSLPGQGAYEQYF. The CDR3 DNA sequence: TGTGCCAGCAGCTTGCCGGGACAGGGGGCCTACGAGCAGTACTTC.